A selection of T cell receptor beta chains follows, all from one sample in a study of cytomegalovirus exposure and HLA in healthy donors. Measured with immunoSEQ multiplex PCR; TCRdb has only the in-frame clones, and not every one. This sample has about 190,000 clones; around three quarters occur once, and the top ten carry around 1.6%. The sample comprised PBMCs. The origin of the receptors is a woman in her late teens or twenties in good health and CMV-seronegative. Each CDR3 is given with its conserved first and last residue. The order of the fields is J gene, V gene, CDR3 length, D gene, clone size, CDR3 protein, CDR3 DNA. A D gene is named only where the DNA matches it firmly. For some rows the clone size is stated as once, few or many, or as a class when expanded; others skip it.

TRBJ2-2	TRBV4-1	18	TRBD2	.	CASSPGSAGGPRGGELFF	TGCGCCAGCAGCCCTGGCTCGGCGGGGGGGCCGAGGGGCGGGGAGCTGTTTTTT
TRBJ1-2	TRBV28	15	TRBD1	.	CASSPTRQGFYGYTF	TGTGCCAGCAGTCCCACCCGACAGGGTTTCTATGGCTACACCTTC
TRBJ2-4	TRBV4-3	13	.	few	CASSQDRVNIQYF	TGCGCCAGCAGCCAAGACAGGGTTAACATTCAGTACTTC
TRBJ1-1	TRBV9	14	.	.	CASSDGGWGTEAFF	TGTGCCAGCAGCGATGGGGGGTGGGGGACTGAAGCTTTCTTT
TRBJ1-1	TRBV9	13	.	.	CASNEGDRTEAFF	TGTGCCAGCAACGAGGGTGATAGGACTGAAGCTTTCTTT
TRBJ2-3	TRBV14	17	TRBD2	once	CASSQDFNGGAGDTQYF	TGTGCCAGCAGCCAAGACTTCAACGGGGGGGCCGGTGATACGCAGTATTTT
TRBJ2-7	TRBV4-2	14	.	.	CASSQSGELVEQYF	TGTGCCAGCAGCCAATCAGGGGAATTGGTCGAGCAGTACTTC
TRBJ2-3	TRBV19	16	TRBD2	.	CASSVPLAGVGDTQYF	TGTGCCAGTAGTGTCCCTCTCGCGGGAGTAGGAGATACGCAGTATTTT
TRBJ2-2	TRBV4-1	18	.	.	CASSQVGTGQGSAGELFF	TGCGCCAGCAGCCAAGTGGGTACGGGTCAGGGGAGCGCCGGGGAGCTGTTTTTT
TRBJ2-7	TRBV28	14	TRBD2	once	CASSPLGGGREQYF	TGTGCCAGCAGCCCCCTTGGGGGGGGTCGGGAGCAGTACTTC
TRBJ2-7	TRBV30	15	TRBD2	.	CAWAGRLAGLHEQYF	TGTGCCTGGGCGGGCCGTCTAGCGGGACTCCACGAGCAGTACTTC
TRBJ2-7	TRBV27	19	.	.	CASSFSPIAQYDEDYEQYF	TGTGCCAGCAGTTTCTCACCGATAGCGCAATATGACGAAGACTACGAGCAGTACTTC
TRBJ2-7	TRBV9	13	.	few	CASSPGTSYEQYF	TGTGCCAGCAGCCCCGGGACAAGCTACGAGCAGTACTTC
TRBJ2-7	TRBV28	15	TRBD2	.	CASSFGGASSYEQYF	TGTGCCAGCAGTTTCGGGGGGGCTAGCTCCTACGAGCAGTACTTC
TRBJ1-2	TRBV4-2	14	.	.	CASSQETGLYGYTF	TGTGCCAGCAGCCAAGAAACAGGCCTATATGGCTACACCTTC
TRBJ2-7	TRBV2	14	.	.	CASSDRTGFHEQYF	TGTGCCAGCAGTGACCGCACAGGGTTCCACGAGCAGTACTTC
TRBJ2-1	TRBV6-1	15	TRBD2	.	CASNRVGGSYNEQFF	TGTGCCAGCAACCGGGTGGGGGGGTCCTACAATGAGCAGTTCTTC
TRBJ1-5	TRBV2	13	.	.	CASSAGYNQPQHF	TGTGCCAGCAGTGCGGGGTACAATCAGCCCCAGCATTTT
TRBJ2-1	TRBV5-1	16	TRBD2	.	CASSWQLAGDYNEQFF	TGCGCCAGCAGCTGGCAGCTAGCGGGGGACTACAATGAGCAGTTCTTC
TRBJ1-5	TRBV28	15	TRBD1	.	CASTRDRVLNQPQHF	TGTGCCAGCACCCGGGACAGGGTTCTCAATCAGCCCCAGCATTTT
TRBJ2-3	TRBV4-2	15	.	.	CASSLDGQDTDTQYF	TGTGCCAGCAGCCTCGACGGACAAGACACAGATACGCAGTATTTT
TRBJ2-3	TRBV10-2	14	TRBD1	.	CASNIGQGTDTQYF	TGCGCCAGCAATATTGGACAGGGCACAGATACGCAGTATTTT
TRBJ1-5	TRBV28	18	TRBD1	few	CASSLWDRRAYGNQPQHF	TGTGCCAGCAGTTTATGGGACAGGAGAGCGTATGGCAATCAGCCCCAGCATTTT
TRBJ2-5	TRBV4-1	15	.	.	CASSQDSRQQETQYF	TGCGCCAGCAGCCAAGATAGTAGACAGCAAGAGACCCAGTACTTC
TRBJ1-5	TRBV27	13	TRBD1	.	CASTDRVGQPQHF	TGTGCCAGCACAGACAGGGTTGGTCAGCCCCAGCATTTT
TRBJ2-2	TRBV13	13	.	.	CASSIERVGELFF	TGTGCCAGCAGCATAGAACGGGTCGGGGAGCTGTTTTTT
TRBJ2-1	TRBV29-1	16	TRBD2	.	CSVPRGTSGIYNEQFF	TGCAGCGTACCTAGAGGGACTAGCGGAATATACAATGAGCAGTTCTTC
TRBJ2-1	TRBV2	15	TRBD2	.	CASSQTSGRGNEQFF	TGTGCCAGCAGTCAGACTAGCGGGAGGGGTAATGAGCAGTTCTTC
TRBJ2-7	TRBV7-2	15	.	.	CASSQSKGAFYEQYF	TGTGCCAGCAGCCAGTCGAAAGGGGCATTCTACGAGCAGTACTTC
TRBJ2-7	TRBV4-1	18	.	.	CASSQEDFRGTSSYEQYF	TGCGCCAGCAGCCAAGAGGACTTTAGGGGGACGTCATCCTACGAGCAGTACTTC
TRBJ2-5	TRBV5-1	14	.	.	CASSLVHRVETQYF	TGCGCCAGCAGCTTGGTACACAGGGTGGAGACCCAGTACTTC
TRBJ1-6	TRBV6-6	15	.	few	CASRLEGGRNSPLHF	TGTGCCAGCCGACTAGAGGGCGGAAGGAATTCACCCCTCCACTTT
TRBJ1-1	TRBV27	15	TRBD1	.	CASSLTGGKNTEAFF	TGTGCCAGCAGTTTAACAGGGGGGAAAAACACTGAAGCTTTCTTT
TRBJ2-7	TRBV7-3	16	.	.	CASSSIPTSSSYEQYF	TGTGCCAGCAGCTCTATCCCCACTAGCTCCTCCTACGAGCAGTACTTC
TRBJ2-1	TRBV7-3	13	.	.	CASSLVRDNEQFF	TGTGCCAGCAGCTTAGTCCGCGACAATGAGCAGTTCTTC
TRBJ2-5	TRBV9	15	TRBD2	.	CASSVTSGGRETQYF	TGTGCCAGCAGCGTAACTAGCGGCGGGCGGGAGACCCAGTACTTC
TRBJ1-2	TRBV4-1	16	.	few	CASRPPGRGRNYGYTF	TGCGCCAGCAGGCCCCCCGGGAGGGGGAGAAACTATGGCTACACCTTC
TRBJ2-7	TRBV28	13	.	.	CASSRQGSYEQYF	TGTGCCAGCAGCCGCCAGGGATCATACGAGCAGTACTTC
TRBJ1-2	TRBV5-6	15	.	.	CASSPGPSTNYGYTF	TGTGCCAGCAGCCCAGGCCCGTCCACTAACTATGGCTACACCTTC
TRBJ1-3	TRBV28	19	.	.	CASNEPWGRGRGTGNTIYF	TGTGCCAGCAACGAGCCCTGGGGGAGAGGCAGGGGAACTGGAAACACCATATATTTT
TRBJ1-5	TRBV5-1	14	.	once	CASSEGGSNQPQHF	TGCGCCAGCAGCGAAGGGGGTTCCAATCAGCCCCAGCATTTT
TRBJ2-3	TRBV28	17	TRBD2	.	CASRRLAGALSTDTQYF	TGTGCCAGCAGGAGACTAGCGGGGGCCCTTAGCACAGATACGCAGTATTTT
TRBJ1-2	TRBV28	13	.	.	CASSSFPLYGYTF	TGTGCCAGCAGTTCGTTCCCTCTCTATGGCTACACCTTC
TRBJ1-6	TRBV19	14	TRBD1	.	CASSSGTVPGTLHF	TGTGCCAGTAGTTCGGGGACAGTACCGGGAACCCTCCACTTT
TRBJ2-7	TRBV18	14	.	.	CASSPPIAAHEQYF	TGTGCCAGCTCACCACCGATAGCGGCGCACGAGCAGTACTTC
TRBJ1-1	TRBV6-1	12	TRBD1	once	CASSERTGRAFF	TGTGCCAGCAGTGAGAGGACAGGGCGGGCTTTCTTT
TRBJ2-7	TRBV27	15	.	.	CASSQDGQTRYEQYF	TGTGCCAGCAGTCAGGACGGACAGACCCGATACGAGCAGTACTTC
TRBJ2-7	TRBV7-9	16	TRBD1	few	CASTTGQVGLSYEQYF	TGTGCCAGCACCACGGGACAGGTAGGACTATCCTACGAGCAGTACTTC
TRBJ1-1	TRBV5-1	13	.	.	CASSSHMNTEAFF	TGCGCCAGCAGCTCACACATGAACACTGAAGCTTTCTTT
TRBJ1-5	TRBV5-1	14	.	.	CASSLGDTNQPQHF	TGCGCCAGCAGCTTGGGAGACACCAATCAGCCCCAGCATTTT
TRBJ1-1	TRBV19	14	.	.	CASSIGGGPTEAFF	TGTGCCAGTAGTATAGGGGGGGGGCCGACTGAAGCTTTCTTT
TRBJ2-1	TRBV10-3	15	.	.	CAIRPFDHPGDEQFF	TGTGCCATCAGACCCTTTGACCACCCAGGTGATGAGCAGTTCTTC
TRBJ2-7	TRBV5-4	15	.	.	CASSSNPGRTYEQYF	TGTGCCAGCAGCTCAAATCCGGGAAGAACCTACGAGCAGTACTTC
TRBJ1-2	TRBV28	13	.	.	CASRLGGNYGYTF	TGTGCCAGCAGATTGGGGGGAAACTATGGCTACACCTTC
TRBJ2-2	TRBV27	13	.	once	CASSFFSTGELFF	TGTGCCAGCAGTTTCTTCTCCACCGGGGAGCTGTTTTTT
TRBJ2-7	TRBV28	13	.	.	CASSLARSYEQYF	TGTGCCAGCAGTTTAGCCCGGAGCTACGAGCAGTACTTC
TRBJ1-1	TRBV11-2	15	TRBD1	.	CASSSNRQGGTEAFF	TGTGCCAGCAGCTCGAATAGACAGGGCGGTACTGAAGCTTTCTTT
TRBJ2-2	TRBV5-1	16	TRBD2	.	CASSLGGLAGSGELFF	TGCGCCAGCAGCTTGGGAGGACTAGCGGGATCCGGGGAGCTGTTTTTT
TRBJ2-4	TRBV28	18	.	.	CATKPGLYKSGAKNIQYF	TGTGCCACCAAGCCCGGTTTATACAAATCGGGAGCCAAAAACATTCAGTACTTC